This T cell receptor beta chain is from a study of blood T cell repertoires in COVID-19. TCRdb's copy holds only in-frame clones and misses some; the assay was immunoSEQ multiplex PCR. The sample has more than 250,000 clones; approximately 89% are singletons. Recruits, aged roughly 18 to 100 years, lived in 25 or so US areas. Symptom resolution, clearance, or two negative PCRs marked the recovered donors of Cohort 3. The source is a young woman who had recovered from COVID-19. The sample consisted of PBMCs or T cells enriched from blood (not recorded which).

Here the CDR3 DNA reads TGCGCCAGCAGCCGCCAGGGAGGTTCCCGAAGGACTGAAGCTTTCTTT. Protein product: CASSRQGGSRRTEAFF. The V gene is TRBV4-1, the J gene TRBJ1-1; D possibly corresponds to TRBD1 (5 bases). Trimming stripped 4 bases from V and 5 bases from J, with 20 bases between. Germline CDR1 and CDR2: MGHRA and YSYEKL. This CDR3 has 16 amino acids.